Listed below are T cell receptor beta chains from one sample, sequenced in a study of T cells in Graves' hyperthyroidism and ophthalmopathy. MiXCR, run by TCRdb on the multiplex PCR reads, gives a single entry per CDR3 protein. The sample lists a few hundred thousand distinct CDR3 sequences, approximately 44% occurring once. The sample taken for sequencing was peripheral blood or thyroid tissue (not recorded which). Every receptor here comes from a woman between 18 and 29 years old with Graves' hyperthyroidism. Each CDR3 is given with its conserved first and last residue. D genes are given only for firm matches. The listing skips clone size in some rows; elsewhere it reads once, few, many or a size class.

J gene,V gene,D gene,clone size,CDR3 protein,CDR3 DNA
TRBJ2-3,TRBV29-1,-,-,CSAPSRPTDTQYF,TGCAGCGCACCCTCGCGGCCGACAGATACGCAGTATTTT
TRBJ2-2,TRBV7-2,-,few,CASSLDSSGNTGELFF,TGTGCCAGCAGCTTAGACTCCAGCGGGAACACCGGGGAGCTGTTTTTT
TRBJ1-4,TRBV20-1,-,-,CSDTREAAEKLFF,TGCAGCGACACGAGGGAGGCGGCTGAAAAACTGTTTTTT
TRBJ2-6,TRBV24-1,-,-,CATSAGANVLTF,TGTGCCACCAGTGCGGGGGCCAACGTCCTGACTTTC
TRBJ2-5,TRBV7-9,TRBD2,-,CASSLYGSGDAQETQHF,TGTGCCAGCAGCTTATACGGTAGCGGGGACGCCCAAGAGACCCAGCACTTC
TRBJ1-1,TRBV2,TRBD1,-,CASSARDRARAEAFF,TGTGCCAGCAGTGCAAGAGACAGGGCCCGCGCTGAAGCTTTCTTT
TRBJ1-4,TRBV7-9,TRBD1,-,CASTSQGGWGYNEKLFF,TGTGCCAGCACCTCCCAGGGGGGATGGGGGTACAATGAAAAACTGTTTTTT
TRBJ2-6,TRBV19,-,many,CASTWTSSGANVLTF,TGTGCCAGTACCTGGACGTCCTCTGGGGCCAACGTCCTGACTTTC
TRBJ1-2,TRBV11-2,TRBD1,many,CASSASQGYGYTF,TGTGCCAGCAGCGCATCACAGGGGTATGGCTACACCTTC
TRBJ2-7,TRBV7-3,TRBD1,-,CASSNPGQGSSYEQYF,TGCGCCAGCTCCAATCCGGGACAGGGGAGCTCCTACGAGCAGTACTTC
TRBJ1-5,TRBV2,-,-,CASSVWVGQPQHF,TGTGCCAGCAGTGTATGGGTAGGGCAGCCCCAGCATTTT
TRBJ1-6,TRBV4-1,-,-,CASSQPDSRDSPLHF,TGCGCCAGCAGCCAACCCGACAGTAGGGATTCACCCCTCCACTTT
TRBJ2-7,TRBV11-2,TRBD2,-,CASSRTSGTLGEQYF,TGTGCCAGCAGCAGGACTAGCGGAACCCTGGGCGAGCAGTACTTC
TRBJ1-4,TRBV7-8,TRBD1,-,CASSLGGTGREKLFF,TGTGCCAGCAGCTTGGGCGGGACAGGGAGGGAAAAACTGTTTTTT
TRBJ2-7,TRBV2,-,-,CASSPKTGEQYF,TGTGCCAGCAGTCCAAAGACCGGGGAGCAGTACTTC
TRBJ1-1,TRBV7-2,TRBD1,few,CASSLALTGGANTEAFF,TGTGCCAGCAGCTTAGCATTAACAGGGGGCGCGAACACTGAAGCTTTCTTT
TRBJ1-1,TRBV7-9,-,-,CASSLVGGLEAFF,TGTGCCAGCAGCTTAGTTGGAGGCCTTGAAGCTTTCTTT
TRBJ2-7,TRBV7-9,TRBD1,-,CASSQDRPMIYEQYF,TGTGCCAGCAGCCAGGACAGGCCCATGATCTACGAGCAGTACTTC
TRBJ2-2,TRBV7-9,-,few,CASSLGGSGNTGELFF,TGTGCCAGCAGCTTGGGTGGTAGCGGGAACACCGGGGAGCTGTTTTTT
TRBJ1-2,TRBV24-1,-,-,CAWSRRDGYTF,TGTGCCTGGAGTCGGAGGGATGGCTACACCTTC
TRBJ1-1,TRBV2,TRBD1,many,CASSRQGNTEAFF,TGTGCCAGCAGTAGACAGGGTAACACTGAAGCTTTCTTT
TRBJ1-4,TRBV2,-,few,CASIRGLGEKLFF,TGTGCCAGCATCCGGGGGCTCGGAGAAAAACTGTTTTTT
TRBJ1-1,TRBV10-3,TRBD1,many,CAISDGDRVDEAFF,TGTGCCATCAGTGATGGGGACAGGGTGGATGAAGCTTTCTTT
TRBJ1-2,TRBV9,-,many,CASSTPGPYGYTF,TGTGCCAGCAGCACACCGGGGCCCTATGGCTACACCTTC
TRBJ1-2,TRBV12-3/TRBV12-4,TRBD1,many,CASSSQGDYGYTF,TGTGCCAGCAGTTCTCAGGGGGACTATGGCTACACCTTC
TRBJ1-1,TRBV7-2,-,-,CASSVRDKGRDTEAFF,TGTGCCAGCAGCGTCCGGGACAAGGGAAGAGACACTGAAGCTTTCTTT
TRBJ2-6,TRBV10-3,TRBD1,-,CAISIRDSSSGANVLTF,TGTGCCATCAGCATCCGGGACAGTAGCTCTGGGGCCAACGTCCTGACTTTC
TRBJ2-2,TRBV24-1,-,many,CATGGLGVTGELFF,TGTGCCACCGGGGGGCTCGGAGTCACCGGGGAGCTGTTTTTT
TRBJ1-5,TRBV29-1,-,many,CSVGGFDQPQHF,TGCAGCGTTGGAGGTTTCGATCAGCCCCAGCATTTT
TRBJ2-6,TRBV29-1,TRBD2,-,CSLGLAGLSGANVLTF,TGCAGCTTAGGGCTAGCGGGCCTCTCTGGGGCCAACGTCCTGACTTTC
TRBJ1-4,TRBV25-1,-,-,CASSVGVATNEKLFF,TGTGCCAGCTCCGTGGGAGTTGCGACTAATGAAAAACTGTTTTTT
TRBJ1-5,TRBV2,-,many,CASGTPPFSNQPQHF,TGTGCCAGCGGGACACCTCCTTTTAGCAATCAGCCCCAGCATTTT
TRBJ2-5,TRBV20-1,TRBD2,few,CSGEAGGETQYF,TGCAGTGGCGAGGCGGGAGGGGAGACCCAGTACTTC
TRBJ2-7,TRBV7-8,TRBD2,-,CASSFSLAGAQYF,TGTGCCAGCAGTTTCAGTCTAGCGGGAGCTCAGTACTTC
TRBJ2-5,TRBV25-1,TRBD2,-,CAGSPWGGRAAETQYF,TGTGCCGGCAGCCCCTGGGGCGGGAGGGCGGCTGAGACCCAGTACTTC
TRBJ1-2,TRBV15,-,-,CATSIRAGFTYGYTF,TGTGCCACCAGTATCAGGGCAGGGTTCACCTATGGCTACACCTTC
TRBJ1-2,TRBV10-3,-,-,CAISETGRGGYTF,TGTGCCATCAGTGAAACAGGGCGCGGTGGCTACACCTTC